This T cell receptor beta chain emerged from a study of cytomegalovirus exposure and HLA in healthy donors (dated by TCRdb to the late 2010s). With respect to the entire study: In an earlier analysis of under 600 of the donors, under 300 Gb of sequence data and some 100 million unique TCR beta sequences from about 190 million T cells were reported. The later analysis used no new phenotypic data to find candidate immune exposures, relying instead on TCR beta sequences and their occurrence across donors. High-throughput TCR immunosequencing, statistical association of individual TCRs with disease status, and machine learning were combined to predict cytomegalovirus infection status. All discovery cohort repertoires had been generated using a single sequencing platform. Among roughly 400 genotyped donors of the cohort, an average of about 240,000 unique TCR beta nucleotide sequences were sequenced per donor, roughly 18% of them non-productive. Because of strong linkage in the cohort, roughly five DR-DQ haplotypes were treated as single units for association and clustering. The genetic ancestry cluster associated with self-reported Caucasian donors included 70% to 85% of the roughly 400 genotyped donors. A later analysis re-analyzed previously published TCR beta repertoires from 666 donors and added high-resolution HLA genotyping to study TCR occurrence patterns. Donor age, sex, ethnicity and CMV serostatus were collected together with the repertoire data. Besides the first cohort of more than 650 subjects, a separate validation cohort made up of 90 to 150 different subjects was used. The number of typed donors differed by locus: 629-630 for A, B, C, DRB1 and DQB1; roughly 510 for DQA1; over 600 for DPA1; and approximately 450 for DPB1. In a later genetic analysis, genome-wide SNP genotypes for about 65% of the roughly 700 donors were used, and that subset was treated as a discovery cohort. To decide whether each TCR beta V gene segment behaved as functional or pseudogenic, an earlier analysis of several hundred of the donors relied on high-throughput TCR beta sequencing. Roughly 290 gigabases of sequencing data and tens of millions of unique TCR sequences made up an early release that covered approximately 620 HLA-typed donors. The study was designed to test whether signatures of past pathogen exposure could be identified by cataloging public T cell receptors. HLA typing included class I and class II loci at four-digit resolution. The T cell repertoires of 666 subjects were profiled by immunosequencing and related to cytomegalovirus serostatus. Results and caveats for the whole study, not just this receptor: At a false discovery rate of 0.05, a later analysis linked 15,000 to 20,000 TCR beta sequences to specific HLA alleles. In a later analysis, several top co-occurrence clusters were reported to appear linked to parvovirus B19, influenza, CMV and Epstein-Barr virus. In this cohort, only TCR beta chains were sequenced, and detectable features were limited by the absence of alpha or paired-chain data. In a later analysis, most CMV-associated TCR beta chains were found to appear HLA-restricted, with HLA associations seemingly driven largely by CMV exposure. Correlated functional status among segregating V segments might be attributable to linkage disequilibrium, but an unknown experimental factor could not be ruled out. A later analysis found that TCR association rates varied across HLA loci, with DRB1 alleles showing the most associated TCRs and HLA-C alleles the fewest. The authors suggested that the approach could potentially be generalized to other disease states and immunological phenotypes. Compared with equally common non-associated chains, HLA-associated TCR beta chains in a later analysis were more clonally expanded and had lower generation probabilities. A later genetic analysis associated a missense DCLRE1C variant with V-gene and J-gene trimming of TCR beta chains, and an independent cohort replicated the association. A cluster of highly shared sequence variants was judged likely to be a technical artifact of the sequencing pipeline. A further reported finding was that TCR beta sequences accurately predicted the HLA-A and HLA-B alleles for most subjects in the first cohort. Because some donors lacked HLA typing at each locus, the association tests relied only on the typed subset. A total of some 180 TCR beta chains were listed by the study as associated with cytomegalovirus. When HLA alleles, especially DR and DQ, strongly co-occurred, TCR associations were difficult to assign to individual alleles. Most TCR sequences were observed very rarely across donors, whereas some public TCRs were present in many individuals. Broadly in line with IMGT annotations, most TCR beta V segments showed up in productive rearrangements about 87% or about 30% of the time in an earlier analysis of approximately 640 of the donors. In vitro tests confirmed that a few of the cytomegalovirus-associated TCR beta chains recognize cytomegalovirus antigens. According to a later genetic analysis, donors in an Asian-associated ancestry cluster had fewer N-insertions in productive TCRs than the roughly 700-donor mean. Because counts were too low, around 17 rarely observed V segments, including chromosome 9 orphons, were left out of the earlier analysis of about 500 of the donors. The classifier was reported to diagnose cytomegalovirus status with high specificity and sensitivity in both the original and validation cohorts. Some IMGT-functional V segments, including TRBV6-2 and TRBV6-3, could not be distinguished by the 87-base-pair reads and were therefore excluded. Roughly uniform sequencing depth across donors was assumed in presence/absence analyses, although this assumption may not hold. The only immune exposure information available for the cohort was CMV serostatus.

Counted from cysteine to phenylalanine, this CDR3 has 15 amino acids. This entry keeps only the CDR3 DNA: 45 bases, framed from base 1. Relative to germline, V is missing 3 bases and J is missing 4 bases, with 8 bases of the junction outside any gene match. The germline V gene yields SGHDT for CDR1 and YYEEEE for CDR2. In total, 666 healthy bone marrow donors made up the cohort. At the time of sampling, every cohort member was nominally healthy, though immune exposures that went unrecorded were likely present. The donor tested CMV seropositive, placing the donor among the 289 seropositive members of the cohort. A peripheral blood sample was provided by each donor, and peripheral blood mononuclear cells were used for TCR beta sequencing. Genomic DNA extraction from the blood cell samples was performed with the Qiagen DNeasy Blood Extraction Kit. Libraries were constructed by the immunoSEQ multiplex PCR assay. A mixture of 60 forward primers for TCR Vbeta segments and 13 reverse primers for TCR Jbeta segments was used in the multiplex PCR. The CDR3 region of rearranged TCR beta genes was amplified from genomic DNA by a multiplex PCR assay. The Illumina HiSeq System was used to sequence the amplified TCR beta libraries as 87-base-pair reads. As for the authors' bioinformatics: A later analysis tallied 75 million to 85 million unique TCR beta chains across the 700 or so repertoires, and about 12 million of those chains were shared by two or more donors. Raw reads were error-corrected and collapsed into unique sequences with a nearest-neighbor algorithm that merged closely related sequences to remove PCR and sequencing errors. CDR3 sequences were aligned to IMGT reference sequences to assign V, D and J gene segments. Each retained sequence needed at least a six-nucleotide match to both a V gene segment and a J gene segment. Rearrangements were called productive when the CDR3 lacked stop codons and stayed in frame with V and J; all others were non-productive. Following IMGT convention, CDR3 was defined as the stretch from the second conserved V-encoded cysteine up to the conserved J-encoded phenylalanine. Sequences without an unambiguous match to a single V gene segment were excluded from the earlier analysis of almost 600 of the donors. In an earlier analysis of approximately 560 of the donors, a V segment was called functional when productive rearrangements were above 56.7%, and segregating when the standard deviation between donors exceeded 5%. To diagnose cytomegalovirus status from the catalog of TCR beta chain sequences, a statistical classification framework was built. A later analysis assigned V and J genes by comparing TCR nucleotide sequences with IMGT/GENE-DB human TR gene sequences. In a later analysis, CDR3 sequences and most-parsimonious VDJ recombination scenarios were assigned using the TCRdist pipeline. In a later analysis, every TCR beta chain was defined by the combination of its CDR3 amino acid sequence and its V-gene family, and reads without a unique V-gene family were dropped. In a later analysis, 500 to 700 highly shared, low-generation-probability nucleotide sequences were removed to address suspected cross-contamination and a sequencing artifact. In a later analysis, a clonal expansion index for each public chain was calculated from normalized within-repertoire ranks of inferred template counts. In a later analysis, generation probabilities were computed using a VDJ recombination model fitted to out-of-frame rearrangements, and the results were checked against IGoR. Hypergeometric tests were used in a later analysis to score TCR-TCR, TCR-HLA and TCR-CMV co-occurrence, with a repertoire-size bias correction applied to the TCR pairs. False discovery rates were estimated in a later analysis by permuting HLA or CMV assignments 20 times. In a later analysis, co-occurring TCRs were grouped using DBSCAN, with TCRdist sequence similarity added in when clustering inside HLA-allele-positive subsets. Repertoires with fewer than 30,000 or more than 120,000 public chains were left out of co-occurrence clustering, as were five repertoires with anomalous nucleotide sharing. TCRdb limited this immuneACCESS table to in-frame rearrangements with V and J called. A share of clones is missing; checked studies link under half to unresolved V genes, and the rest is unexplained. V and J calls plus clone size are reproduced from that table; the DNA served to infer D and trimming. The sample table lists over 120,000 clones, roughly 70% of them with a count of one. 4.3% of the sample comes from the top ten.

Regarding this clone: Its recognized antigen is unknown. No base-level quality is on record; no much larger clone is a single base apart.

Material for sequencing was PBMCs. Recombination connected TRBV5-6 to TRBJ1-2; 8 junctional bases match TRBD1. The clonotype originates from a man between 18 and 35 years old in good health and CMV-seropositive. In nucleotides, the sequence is TGTGCCAGCAGCTCGTTGACAGGGGCCACCTATGGCTACACCTTC. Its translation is CASSSLTGATYGYTF.